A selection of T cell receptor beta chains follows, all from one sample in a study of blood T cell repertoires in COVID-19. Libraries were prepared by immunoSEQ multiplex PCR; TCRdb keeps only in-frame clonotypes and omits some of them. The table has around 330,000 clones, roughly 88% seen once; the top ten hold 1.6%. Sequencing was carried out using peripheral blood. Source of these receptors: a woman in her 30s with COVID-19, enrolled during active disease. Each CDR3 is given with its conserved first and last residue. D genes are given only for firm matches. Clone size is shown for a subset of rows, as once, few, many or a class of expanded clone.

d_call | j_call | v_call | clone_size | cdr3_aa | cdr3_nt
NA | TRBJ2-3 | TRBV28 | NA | CASSLGPGSGLTDTQYF | TGTGCCAGCAGCCTTGGGCCGGGGTCTGGGTTGACAGATACGCAGTATTTT
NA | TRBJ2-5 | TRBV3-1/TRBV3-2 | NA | CASSPLSGDGETQYF | TGTGCCAGCAGCCCCCTATCGGGGGATGGAGAGACCCAGTACTTC
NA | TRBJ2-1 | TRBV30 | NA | CASVDSHNEQFF | TGTGCCTCCGTAGACAGTCACAATGAGCAGTTCTTC
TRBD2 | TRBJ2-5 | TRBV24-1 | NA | CATSDRGTSGGYPLETQYF | TGTGCCACCAGTGACCGCGGGACTAGCGGGGGTTACCCTTTAGAGACCCAGTACTTC
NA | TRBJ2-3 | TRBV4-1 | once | CASSHTQLTSTDTQYF | TGCGCCAGCAGCCATACACAGCTAACTAGCACAGATACGCAGTATTTT
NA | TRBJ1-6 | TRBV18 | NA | CASSLNREGSPLHF | TGTGCCAGCTCACTAAACAGGGAAGGTTCACCCCTCCACTTT
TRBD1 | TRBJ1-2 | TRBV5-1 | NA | CASSPTGVNYGYTF | TGCGCCAGCAGCCCTACAGGGGTCAACTATGGCTACACCTTC
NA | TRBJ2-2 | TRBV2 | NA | CASILGGSTGELFF | TGTGCCAGCATTCTGGGGGGAAGCACCGGGGAGCTGTTTTTT
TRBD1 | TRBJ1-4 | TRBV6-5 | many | CASSRTGSEKLFF | TGTGCCAGCAGTAGGACAGGTTCTGAAAAACTGTTTTTT
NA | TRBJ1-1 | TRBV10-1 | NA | CASSETGNTEAFF | TGCGCCAGCAGTGAGACAGGGAACACTGAAGCTTTCTTT